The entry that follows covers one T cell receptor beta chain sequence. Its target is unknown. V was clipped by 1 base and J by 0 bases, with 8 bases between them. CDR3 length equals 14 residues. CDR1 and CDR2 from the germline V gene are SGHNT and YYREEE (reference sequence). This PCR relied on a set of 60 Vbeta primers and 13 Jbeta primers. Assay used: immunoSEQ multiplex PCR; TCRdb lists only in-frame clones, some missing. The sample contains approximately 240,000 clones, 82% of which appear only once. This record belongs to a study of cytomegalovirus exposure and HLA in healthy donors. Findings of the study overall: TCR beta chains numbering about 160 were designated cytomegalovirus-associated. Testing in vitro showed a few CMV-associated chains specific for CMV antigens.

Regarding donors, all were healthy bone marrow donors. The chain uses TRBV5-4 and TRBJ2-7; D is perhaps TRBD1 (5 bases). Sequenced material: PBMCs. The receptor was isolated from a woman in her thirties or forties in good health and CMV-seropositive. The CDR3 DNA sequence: TGTGCCAGCAGCTTGTTAGGGGTCTCCTACGAGCAGTACTTC. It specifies CASSLLGVSYEQYF.